The entry below describes one T cell receptor beta chain. Only in-frame clones appear in the TCRdb table, and some are missing; sequencing was by immunoSEQ multiplex PCR. The sample consists of roughly 30,000 clones, about 85% of them appearing once. This sample is part of a study of control samples from healthy donors and cancer patients. This sequence originates from a female donor with melanoma. Sequencing was carried out using formalin-fixed, paraffin-embedded tissue.

The CDR3 here is CASSPSGRQNEQYF. CDR3 sequence (DNA): TGTGCCAGTAGTCCTTCGGGACGTCAAAACGAGCAGTACTTC. J is TRBJ2-7 and V is TRBV19; TRBD1 or TRBD2 may be the D gene (5 bases each). V lost 5 bases, J lost 5 bases, and 16 bases lay in between. Germline V gene sequence: CDR1 LNHDA, CDR2 SQIVND (reference sequence). The CDR3 is 14 amino acids. Looking up the rest from reference TRBV19 and TRBJ2-7 gives the full variable domain: DGGITQSPKYLFRKEGQNVTLSCEQNLNHDAMYWYRQDPGQGLRLIYYSQIVNDFQKGDIAEGYSVSREKKESFPLTVTSAQKNPTAFYLCASSPSGRQNEQYFGPGTRLTVT.